The entry that follows covers one T cell receptor (beta chain) sequence. This sample was taken from a study of PD-L1 blockade in urothelial cancer. V was pared by 5 bases and J by 5 bases, with 5 bases of the junction left unmatched. The CDR3 covers 12 residues. Germline CDR1 is SQVTM and CDR2 is ANQGSEA. The templates were synthetic TCR analogs, and they were spiked into each PCR. Produced via immunoSEQ multiplex PCR; TCRdb's table is partial and in-frame only. The table includes about 110,000 clones, about 85% detected once. The chain is built from TRBV29-1 and TRBJ2-7; 8 bases are shared with TRBD1. Sequenced here: PBMCs, sampled around atezolizumab (anti-PD-L1) treatment. This clonotype was obtained from a man in his fifties or sixties with urothelial cancer. The CDR3 region has the DNA TGCAGCGTTACAGGGGGATCGGACGAGCAGTACTTC. Its protein is CSVTGGSDEQYF.